One sample yielded the 24 T cell receptor beta chains listed below, sequenced in a study of OX40 agonist ivuxolimab in advanced cancers. Measured with immunoSEQ multiplex PCR; TCRdb has only the in-frame clones, and not every one. The sample lists about 120,000 clones, 80% to 95% occurring once. Sample: CD4+ or CD8+ T cells sorted from blood, taken in a trial of the OX40 agonist ivuxolimab. The origin of the receptors is an adult with an advanced solid tumor such as melanoma, head and neck, liver or kidney cancer.

The chain recombines TRBV15 with TRBJ2-1; 10 positions agree with TRBD2. This CDR3 is 15 amino acids long. From germline, CDR1 is LNHNV and CDR2 YYDKDF (reference sequence). V was clipped by 8 bases and J by 9 bases; unmatched bases: 13. The CDR3 here is CATGSGRALIGEQFF. The CDR3 DNA reads as TGTGCCACCGGGAGCGGGAGGGCCCTCATAGGTGAGCAGTTCTTC.

J is TRBJ2-1 and V is TRBV5-6; 8 bases are a match to TRBD2. Germline V gene lookup returns CDR1 SGHDT and CDR2 YYEEEE. CDR3 length equals 17 residues. V gave up 4 bases and J gave up 4 bases; unmatched junction bases: 13. CDR3: CASSRLVRGGRYNEQFF. The CDR3 DNA is TGTGCCAGCAGCCGCCTGGTTCGCGGGGGGAGGTACAATGAGCAGTTCTTC.

The chain has TRBV19 and TRBJ2-1; 11 bases match TRBD2. CDR1 LNHDA and CDR2 SQIVND come from the germline V gene (reference sequence). The junction had 4 bases not matched to a gene; V was cut back by 1 base and J by 2 bases. The CDR3 extends over 17 amino acids. The CDR3 nucleotides read TGTGCCAGTAGTATAGTGGGACTAGCGGCCACCTACAATGAGCAGTTCTTC. This codes for CASSIVGLAATYNEQFF. The whole variable domain, filled in from reference TRBV19 and TRBJ2-1, reads DGGITQSPKYLFRKEGQNVTLSCEQNLNHDAMYWYRQDPGQGLRLIYYSQIVNDFQKGDIAEGYSVSREKKESFPLTVTSAQKNPTAFYLCASSIVGLAATYNEQFFGPGTRLTVL.

This clone was observed a single time. The rearrangement links TRBV6-1 to TRBJ2-1; 11 bases are shared with TRBD2. The CDR3 runs 15 residues. Germline V lookup: CDR1 MNHNS, CDR2 SASEGT. Losses at the gene ends were 6 bases for V and 6 bases for J; bases not matched to a gene: 7. The CDR3: CASRRTSGLVNEQFF. CDR3 in DNA: TGTGCCAGCAGGCGGACTAGCGGGTTAGTCAATGAGCAGTTCTTC.

The V call is TRBV18, the J call TRBJ1-5; D might be TRBD1 (5 bases). The CDR3 runs to 13 residues. Looked up from germline, CDR1 is KGHSH and CDR2 is LQKENI. V lost 4 bases and J lost 6, with 10 bases in between. Here the CDR3 DNA reads TGTGCCAGCTCACAGACCGGGGGTCAGCCCCAGCATTTT. This translates into CASSQTGGQPQHF. Full variable domain (outside the CDR3, taken from reference TRBV18 and TRBJ1-5): NAGVMQNPRHLVRRRGQEARLRCSPMKGHSHVYWYRQLPEEGLKFMVYLQKENIIDESGMPKERFSAEFPKEGPSILRIQQVVRGDSAAYFCASSQTGGQPQHFGDGTRLSIL.

The V and J genes are TRBV6-4 and TRBJ2-4, with TRBD1 matching 10 bases. The CDR3 loop spans 13 amino acids. CDR1 MRHNA and CDR2 SNTAGT come from the germline V gene. The J segment lost 9 bases and the V segment lost 11 bases, leaving 10 bases of the junction unmatched. DNA for the CDR3: TGTGCCGGGCGGGACAGGGGAGGGAGCATTCAGTACTTC. Translation: CAGRDRGGSIQYF.

In DNA, the CDR3 is TGTGCCAGCAGCTCAAGGGGCGGTCCCTCCTACGAGCAGTACTTC. Translating gives CASSSRGGPSYEQYF. The chain carries TRBV7-3 and TRBJ2-7, with D perhaps matching TRBD1 (5 bases). This CDR3 spans 15 amino acids. CDR1 and CDR2 from the germline V gene are SGHTA and FQGTGA. Trimming shortened V by 4 bases and J by 0 bases, and 13 bases separated the two germline ends.

The rearrangement joins TRBV27 to TRBJ1-2; D perhaps matches TRBD1 (5 bases). This CDR3 has 13 amino acids. The germline CDR1 and CDR2 sequences are MNHEY and SMNVEV (reference sequence). The ends were cut back, 8 bases at V and 5 bases at J, with 15 bases in the middle. The CDR3 spells CASSWDGWYGYTF. The CDR3 region has the DNA TGTGCCAGCTCCTGGGACGGATGGTATGGCTACACCTTC.

The chain links TRBV5-1 to TRBJ2-5; weak D call: TRBD2 (6 bases). With 4 bases removed from V and 0 bases from J, the gap between germline ends came to 10 bases. The length of the CDR3 is 14 residues. CDR1 is SGHRS, CDR2 YFSETQ, per germline. The CDR3 region has the DNA TGCGCCAGCAGCCCTCGGACTAACCAAGAGACCCAGTACTTC. This translates into CASSPRTNQETQYF.

The rearrangement uses TRBV7-2 and TRBJ1-5, with D unresolved. The CDR3 is 15 amino acids. V lost 0 bases and J 0 bases, leaving 6 bases between the germline ends. Per germline, CDR1 SGHTA and CDR2 FQGNSA. CDR3 sequence reads: CASSLAGTSNQPQHF. Here the CDR3 DNA reads TGTGCCAGCAGCTTAGCCGGAACTAGCAATCAGCCCCAGCATTTT. The whole variable domain, filled in from reference TRBV7-2 and TRBJ1-5, reads GAGVSQSPSNKVTEKGKDVELRCDPISGHTALYWYRQSLGQGLEFLIYFQGNSAPDKSGLPSDRFSAERTGGSVSTLTIQRTQQEDSAVYLCASSLAGTSNQPQHFGDGTRLSIL.

The chain recombines TRBV29-1 with TRBJ1-2, with D unclear. V was cut by 3 bases and J by 5 bases, with 1 base left in between. CDR1 and CDR2 from the germline V gene are SQVTM and ANQGSEA. This CDR3 spans 9 amino acids. The CDR3 here is CSVEYGYTF. CDR3 coding DNA: TGCAGCGTTGAGTATGGCTACACCTTC.

CDR3 in amino acids: CASSGLLPGQGQPQHF. CDR3 in DNA: TGTGCCAGCAGCGGGCTACTTCCGGGACAGGGCCAGCCCCAGCATTTT. The chain is built from TRBV7-8 and TRBJ1-5, with 9 positions matching TRBD1. Germline CDR1 reads SGHVS; CDR2 reads FQNEAQ. The ends lost 5 bases at V and 7 bases at J; junction bases unmatched: 12. The length of the CDR3 is 16 residues.

The chain joins TRBV2 to TRBJ1-4, with no clear D. The CDR3 sequence is 13 residues long. The V gene's germline CDR1 is SNHLY and CDR2 FYNNEI. Trimming removed 5 bases from V and 4 bases from J, with 8 bases in between. CDR3 region: CASSSTLNEKLFF. The CDR3 DNA reads as TGTGCCAGCAGTAGTACCCTTAATGAAAAACTGTTTTTT.

The chain couples TRBV29-1 to TRBJ1-1, with D hard to call. This CDR3 contains 15 residues. CDR1 and CDR2 (germline): SQVTM, ANQGSEA. V was shortened by 4 bases and J by 1 base, with 16 bases between the two germline ends. CDR3 in DNA: TGCAGCGTTGCCCCTCGAGGGCTATCGAACACTGAAGCTTTCTTT. It codes for CSVAPRGLSNTEAFF.

This clone was seen just once. This chain uses TRBV7-9 with TRBJ1-1, with D unresolved. CDR1 and CDR2 (germline): SEHNR, FQNEAQ (reference sequence). The V and J ends lost 4 bases and 0 bases respectively, with 9 bases between them. This CDR3 is built from 14 residues. CDR3 amino acids: CASSYTTVNTEAFF. The CDR3 bases are TGTGCCAGCAGCTATACGACGGTGAACACTGAAGCTTTCTTT.

V and J are TRBV28 and TRBJ1-5; 7 bases line up with TRBD1. CDR3 length: 14 amino acids. Germline V gives CDR1 MDHEN, CDR2 SYDVKM. V trimming: 4 bases; J trimming: 4 bases; junction bases outside the gene matches: 4. This CDR3 reads CASSSGQANQPQHF. The CDR3 DNA follows: TGTGCCAGCAGTTCCGGACAGGCAAATCAGCCCCAGCATTTT. Full variable domain (missing parts from reference TRBV28 and TRBJ1-5): DVKVTQSSRYLVKRTGEKVFLECVQDMDHENMFWYRQDPGLGLRLIYFSYDVKMKEKGDIPEGYSVSREKKERFSLILESASTNQTSMYLCASSSGQANQPQHFGDGTRLSIL.

CDR3 sequence: CASSHRSDWAPYEQYF. The CDR3 DNA follows: TGTGCCAGCAGCCACCGATCGGACTGGGCCCCCTACGAGCAGTACTTC. The chain combines TRBV14 with TRBJ2-7; possibly TRBD2 for D (5 bases). Between the trimmed V and J ends, which lost 3 bases and 2 bases, there was a span of 17 bases. CDR1 SGHDN and CDR2 FVKESK come from the germline V gene. The CDR3 runs to 16 residues.

The V call is TRBV28, the J call TRBJ1-1; D remains ambiguous. The V end was cut by 9 bases, the J end by 0 bases, with 14 bases between. CDR3 size: 14 residues. Germline-derived CDR1 and CDR2 are MDHEN and SYDVKM. The CDR3 bases are TGTGCCAGTCGACTGGGCATAATGAACACTGAAGCTTTCTTT. Encoded protein: CASRLGIMNTEAFF.

This chain links TRBV7-8 with TRBJ1-3, with 9 bases matching TRBD1. The CDR3 length is 16 residues. The germline gives CDR1 SGHVS, CDR2 FQNEAQ. Germline trimming cut 8 bases from V and 7 bases from J; bases unmatched to any gene: 15. This chain's CDR3 is CASGDHRGRTGNTIYF. In DNA, the CDR3 is TGTGCCAGCGGGGATCACAGGGGGCGCACCGGGAACACCATATATTTT. Looking up the rest from reference TRBV7-8 and TRBJ1-3 gives the full variable domain: GAGVSQSPRYKVAKRGQDVALRCDPISGHVSLFWYQQALGQGPEFLTYFQNEAQLDKSGLPSDRFFAERPEGSVSTLKIQRTQQEDSAVYLCASGDHRGRTGNTIYFGEGSWLTVV.

The chain couples TRBV7-9 to TRBJ1-5; 7 bases fit TRBD1. Germline V gene sequence: CDR1 SEHNR, CDR2 FQNEAQ (reference sequence). The CDR3 totals 14 residues. After removal of 5 bases from V and 7 bases from J, the junction contained 8 bases not matched to a gene. CDR3: CASSRLTGNQPQHF. CDR3 DNA: TGTGCCAGCAGCCGACTGACAGGGAACCAGCCCCAGCATTTT.

The chain joins TRBV18 to TRBJ1-1; D is unresolved. V shed 0 bases and J shed 1 base, with 6 bases lying between them. There are 14 residues in the CDR3. In germline, CDR1 is KGHSH, CDR2 LQKENI. CDR3 sequence (DNA): TGTGCCAGCTCACCACCGGGAGGGAACACTGAAGCTTTCTTT. It specifies CASSPPGGNTEAFF.

The gene calls are TRBV2 and TRBJ1-5; the D is unclear. V lost 3 bases and J 2 bases, leaving 8 bases between the germline ends. CDR1 is SNHLY, CDR2 FYNNEI, per germline. The CDR3 totals 14 residues. CDR3 nucleotide sequence: TGTGCCAGCAGTGACGGCAGGCGCAATCAGCCCCAGCATTTT. Amino acid sequence: CASSDGRRNQPQHF. Using reference TRBV2 and TRBJ1-5 for the parts outside the CDR3, the full variable domain is EPEVTQTPSHQVTQMGQEVILRCVPISNHLYFYWYRQILGQKVEFLVSFYNNEISEKSEIFDDQFSVERPDGSNFTLKIRSTKLEDSAMYFCASSDGRRNQPQHFGDGTRLSIL.

CDR3 bases: TGTGCCACCAGCAGGGGGCGCGGCCCCGACTACGAGCAGTACTTC. Encoded protein: CATSRGRGPDYEQYF. The chain combines TRBV15 with TRBJ2-7, with a weak D call TRBD1 (5 bases). The CDR3 contains 15 residues. The V gene's germline CDR1 is LNHNV and CDR2 YYDKDF (reference sequence). The V end lost 3 bases, the J end lost 3 bases, and 15 bases lay between the germline ends.

A single count supports this clone. The CDR3 reads CASSLNQPQHF. CDR3 coding DNA: TGTGCCAGCAGCCTGAATCAGCCCCAGCATTTT. V is TRBV6-1 and J is TRBJ1-5; D unresolved. V was clipped by 6 bases and J by 4 bases, with 4 bases between them. This CDR3 spans 11 amino acids. Germline V gene data show CDR1 as MNHNS and CDR2 as SASEGT.